The 20 T cell receptor beta chains below come from one sample, sequenced in a study of cytomegalovirus exposure and HLA in healthy donors. The PCR ran on 60 Vbeta and 13 Jbeta primers. Only in-frame clones appear in the TCRdb table, and some are missing; sequencing was by immunoSEQ multiplex PCR. The profile shows some 36,000 clones, about 70% of them singletons. The material sequenced was PBMCs. These receptors originate from a man aged 25-45 years in good health and CMV-seronegative.

The chain combines TRBV7-2 with TRBJ2-3, with 9 bases that match TRBD2. The CDR3 is made up of 15 amino acids. Trimming removed 5 bases from V and 3 bases from J; junction bases left unmatched: 6. Germline CDR1 and CDR2: SGHTA and FQGNSA. The CDR3 DNA is TGTGCCAGCAGCCCCACCGCGGGGGGGACAGATACGCAGTATTTT. Encoded protein: CASSPTAGGTDTQYF.

This chain connects TRBV5-1 to TRBJ2-3, with 7 bases lining up with TRBD1. Germline trimming cut 4 bases from V and 6 bases from J; bases unmatched to any gene: 14. The CDR3 has 16 residues. Germline V lookup: CDR1 SGHRS, CDR2 YFSETQ. The CDR3, as DNA: TGCGCCAGCAGCCAAGGTTCGCCACCCAGGGGGGATACGCAGTATTTT. Amino acids: CASSQGSPPRGDTQYF.

The rearrangement joins TRBV28 to TRBJ2-7; 7 bases map to TRBD1. The junction had 4 bases not matched to a gene; V was cut back by 1 base and J by 4 bases. Per the germline V gene, CDR1 is MDHEN and CDR2 is SYDVKM. The CDR3 totals 14 residues. Written as DNA, the CDR3 is TGTGCCAGCAGTTTATTAGGGGGCAAATACGAGCAGTACTTC. Residues: CASSLLGGKYEQYF.

CDR3 DNA sequence: TGCGCCAGCAGCTCAACACGGGACACTGAAGCTTTCTTT. As protein: CASSSTRDTEAFF. The rearrangement joins TRBV5-1 to TRBJ1-1; the D is unclear. V was clipped by 3 bases and J by 3 bases, with 9 bases between them. CDR3 length: 13 amino acids. Germline V gives CDR1 SGHRS, CDR2 YFSETQ.

The rearrangement links TRBV7-9 to TRBJ2-7; a possible D gene is TRBD2 (8 bases). The ends were cut back, 5 bases at V and 2 bases at J, with 16 bases in the middle. This CDR3 is 15 amino acids long. Per the germline V gene, CDR1 is SEHNR and CDR2 is FQNEAQ (reference sequence). CDR3 DNA sequence: TGTGCCAGCAGCCCGGGGGGGACAGCAACCTACGAGCAGTACTTC. This encodes CASSPGGTATYEQYF.

The chain uses TRBV27 and TRBJ1-6; TRBD1 might be the D (5 bases). With 3 bases removed from V and 6 bases from J, the gap between germline ends came to 9 bases. The CDR3 runs 14 residues. The germline CDR1 and CDR2 sequences are MNHEY and SMNVEV (reference sequence). The CDR3 here is CASSFLGGNSPLHF. The DNA of the CDR3 is TGTGCCAGCAGTTTTCTCGGGGGTAATTCACCCCTCCACTTT.

This clone was counted a few times. The V and J genes are TRBV6-4 and TRBJ1-6, with D uncertain. Germline CDR1 is MRHNA and CDR2 is SNTAGT. This CDR3 is 14 amino acids long. Trimming pared 2 bases from V and 8 bases from J, leaving 10 bases between. The CDR3 here is CASSDGYSYSPLHF. DNA of the CDR3: TGTGCCAGCAGTGACGGTTACAGCTATTCACCCCTCCACTTT.

The genes are TRBV28 and TRBJ2-1; TRBD1 might be the D (5 bases). This CDR3 is 13 amino acids long. Germline V gene sequence: CDR1 MDHEN, CDR2 SYDVKM. V shed 6 bases and J shed 11 bases, with 17 bases lying between them. CDR3 region: CASRQEITMKQFF. The CDR3 DNA follows: TGTGCCAGCAGACAGGAGATTACAATGAAGCAGTTCTTC.

The chain joins TRBV5-4 to TRBJ2-7; D is unclear. Germline V gene data show CDR1 as SGHNT and CDR2 as YYREEE (reference sequence). V lost 4 bases, J lost 5 bases, and 13 bases lay in between. This CDR3 spans 13 amino acids. The CDR3 DNA follows: TGTGCCAGCAGCCCTAGTTATCCGCACGAGCAGTACTTC. Its protein product is CASSPSYPHEQYF.

The chain carries TRBV6-4 and TRBJ2-7; TRBD2 matches 7 bases. This CDR3 is 13 amino acids long. The germline gives CDR1 MRHNA, CDR2 SNTAGT. The J segment lost 6 bases and the V segment lost 8 bases, leaving 10 bases of the junction unmatched. The CDR3 sequence is CASSQELAREQYF. In nucleotides, the CDR3 is TGTGCCAGCTCTCAGGAACTAGCGCGCGAGCAGTACTTC.

This chain joins TRBV4-3 and TRBJ1-4, with 9 bases matching TRBD1. From germline, CDR1 is LGHNA and CDR2 YSLEER. The CDR3 runs to 16 residues. V shed 2 bases, J shed 8 bases, and the junction held 9 bases outside the gene matches. The CDR3: CASSQIDRGGDEKLFF. CDR3 DNA: TGCGCCAGCAGCCAAATAGACAGGGGGGGGGACGAAAAACTGTTTTTT.

The gene calls are TRBV28 and TRBJ2-7; possible D gene TRBD1, 5 bases. V dropped 2 bases and J dropped 4 bases, with 9 bases sitting between them. The length of the CDR3 is 13 residues. Germline V CDR1 and CDR2: MDHEN, SYDVKM. The chain's CDR3 is CASSLKGPYEQYF. The CDR3 coding sequence is TGTGCCAGCAGTTTAAAGGGGCCATACGAGCAGTACTTC.

This clone was seen only a few times. This rearrangement joins TRBV18 to TRBJ1-6, with a possible D match to TRBD1 (6 bases). The ends were cut back, 3 bases at V and 10 bases at J, with 16 bases in the middle. The CDR3 runs to 15 residues. Germline V CDR1 and CDR2: KGHSH, LQKENI. The CDR3 nucleotides are TGTGCCAGCTCACCCTGGACAGACACAGGGTCACCCCTCCACTTT. This sequence encodes CASSPWTDTGSPLHF.

The V gene is TRBV5-6, the J gene TRBJ1-5; 8 bases are shared with TRBD1. Germline-derived CDR1 and CDR2 are SGHDT and YYEEEE. Losses at the gene ends were 4 bases for V and 2 bases for J; bases not matched to a gene: 5. CDR3 length: 15 amino acids. The CDR3 region has the DNA TGTGCCAGCAGCCGAACGACAGGGGGCAATCAGCCCCAGCATTTT. Protein sequence: CASSRTTGGNQPQHF.

The rearrangement uses TRBV29-1 and TRBJ1-5, with 9 bases matching TRBD1. The J segment lost 5 bases and the V segment lost 5 bases, leaving 1 base of the junction unmatched. The germline CDR1 and CDR2 sequences are SQVTM and ANQGSEA. This CDR3 has 12 residues. The CDR3 loop reads CSVRTGDQPQHF. CDR3 DNA: TGCAGCGTTAGGACAGGGGATCAGCCCCAGCATTTT. The complete variable domain, with remaining parts taken from reference TRBV29-1 and TRBJ1-5, reads SAVISQKPSRDICQRGTSLTIQCQVDSQVTMMFWYRQQPGQSLTLIATANQGSEATYESGFVIDKFPISRPNLTFSTLTVSNMSPEDSSIYLCSVRTGDQPQHFGDGTRLSIL.

This clone is labeled as medium-sized (0.01 to 0.1%). V and J are TRBV27 and TRBJ1-5, with D maybe TRBD1 (5 bases). This CDR3 is built from 14 residues. Trimming took off 3 bases at V and 4 bases at J, with 10 bases between the two ends. Germline CDR1 MNHEY, CDR2 SMNVEV (reference sequence). The CDR3 is CASSFGADNQPQHF. The CDR3 nucleotides are TGTGCCAGCAGTTTTGGGGCAGATAATCAGCCCCAGCATTTT.

The chain is built from TRBV11-3 and TRBJ2-7; 7 nucleotides line up with TRBD1. The V and J ends lost 5 bases and 2 bases, in that order; junction bases with no gene match: 6. This CDR3 is 14 amino acids long. The germline V gene encodes CDR1 SGHNT and CDR2 YENEEA. The CDR3, as DNA: TGTGCCAGCAGCCCAGGGGGACAGACCTACGAGCAGTACTTC. This translates into CASSPGGQTYEQYF.

This chain links TRBV27 with TRBJ1-1; D is ambiguous. Trimming removed 4 bases from V and 8 bases from J, with 14 bases in between. In germline, CDR1 is MNHEY, CDR2 SMNVEV (reference sequence). CDR3 size: 13 residues. Here the CDR3 reads CASSSNGPLEAFF. The CDR3 nucleotides read TGTGCCAGCAGTTCAAATGGGCCCCTAGAAGCTTTCTTT.

The CDR3 loop is CAISLVGGTEAFF. CDR3 bases: TGTGCCATCAGCCTTGTGGGGGGCACTGAAGCTTTCTTT. The chain carries TRBV10-3 and TRBJ1-1; maybe TRBD1 (5 bases). Germline assignment: CDR1 ENHRY and CDR2 SYGVKD. The CDR3 contains 13 residues. The ends were cut back, 6 bases at V and 4 bases at J, with 12 bases in the middle.

This clone was seen a handful of times. The chain uses TRBV5-4 and TRBJ1-1, with D tentatively TRBD1 (6 bases). V was shortened by 4 bases and J by 6 bases, with 19 bases between the two germline ends. The CDR3 is 15 residues long. Germline CDR1 reads SGHNT; CDR2 reads YYREEE (reference sequence). The CDR3 is CASSQGGGQDAEAFF. Here the CDR3 DNA reads TGTGCCAGCAGCCAGGGAGGGGGGCAGGATGCTGAAGCTTTCTTT.